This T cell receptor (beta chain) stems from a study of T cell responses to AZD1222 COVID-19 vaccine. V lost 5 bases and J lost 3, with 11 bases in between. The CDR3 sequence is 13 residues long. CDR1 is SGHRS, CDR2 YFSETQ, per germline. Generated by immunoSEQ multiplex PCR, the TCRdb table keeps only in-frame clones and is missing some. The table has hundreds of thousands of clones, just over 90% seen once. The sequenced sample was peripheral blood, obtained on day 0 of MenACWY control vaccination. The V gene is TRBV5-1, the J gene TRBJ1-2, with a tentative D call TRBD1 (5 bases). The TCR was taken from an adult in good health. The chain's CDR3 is CASREAGYYGYTF. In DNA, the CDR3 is TGCGCCAGCAGAGAGGCAGGGTACTATGGCTACACCTTC.